What follows is one TCR beta chain and its context. Its antigen is unknown. CDR3 length: 18 residues. Germline-derived CDR1 and CDR2 are SGHTA and FQGTGA. Trimming took 2 bases from V and 0 from J; bases not matched to a gene: 7. A CD45RA+ naive subset and a CD45RA-negative memory subset were split from CD4+ cells. Data came from immunoSEQ multiplex PCR; TCRdb stores just in-frame clones and leaves some out. The table shows some 2,500,000 clones, with 92% occurring only once. The data belong to a study of shared clonotypes between healthy human individuals. Study context: Those who served as donors were a couple of women and a few men between the ages of 18 and 49. Used for every donor were three CD4 naive, three CD4 memory, two CD8 naive and one CD8 memory plate. Broader study findings: The rarefaction results pointed to incomplete sorted-subset sequencing despite large depth.

This receptor was taken from a man between 18 and 29 years old in good health. Some clones in this sample may be carry-over from other donors' samples. The chain carries TRBV7-3 and TRBJ2-6; 7 bases are shared with TRBD1. The sequencing input was naive CD4+ T cells from PBMCs. Subset described: CD45RA+ positively selected. CDR3 in DNA: TGTGCCAGCAGCTTAGGTGGGACAGACTTCTCTGGGGCCAACGTCCTGACTTTC. Its protein product is CASSLGGTDFSGANVLTF.